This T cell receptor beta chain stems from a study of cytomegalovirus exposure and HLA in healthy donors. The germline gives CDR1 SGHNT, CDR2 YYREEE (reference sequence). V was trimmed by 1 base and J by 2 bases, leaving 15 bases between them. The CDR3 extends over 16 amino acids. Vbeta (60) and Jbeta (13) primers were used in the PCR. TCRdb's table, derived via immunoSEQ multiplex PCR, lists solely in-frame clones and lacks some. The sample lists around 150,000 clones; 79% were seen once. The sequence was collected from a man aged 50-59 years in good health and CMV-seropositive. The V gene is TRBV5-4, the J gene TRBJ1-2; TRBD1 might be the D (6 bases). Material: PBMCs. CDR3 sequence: CASSLYLGTLNYGYTF. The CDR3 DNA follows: TGTGCCAGCAGCTTGTATCTCGGGACACTCAACTATGGCTACACCTTC.